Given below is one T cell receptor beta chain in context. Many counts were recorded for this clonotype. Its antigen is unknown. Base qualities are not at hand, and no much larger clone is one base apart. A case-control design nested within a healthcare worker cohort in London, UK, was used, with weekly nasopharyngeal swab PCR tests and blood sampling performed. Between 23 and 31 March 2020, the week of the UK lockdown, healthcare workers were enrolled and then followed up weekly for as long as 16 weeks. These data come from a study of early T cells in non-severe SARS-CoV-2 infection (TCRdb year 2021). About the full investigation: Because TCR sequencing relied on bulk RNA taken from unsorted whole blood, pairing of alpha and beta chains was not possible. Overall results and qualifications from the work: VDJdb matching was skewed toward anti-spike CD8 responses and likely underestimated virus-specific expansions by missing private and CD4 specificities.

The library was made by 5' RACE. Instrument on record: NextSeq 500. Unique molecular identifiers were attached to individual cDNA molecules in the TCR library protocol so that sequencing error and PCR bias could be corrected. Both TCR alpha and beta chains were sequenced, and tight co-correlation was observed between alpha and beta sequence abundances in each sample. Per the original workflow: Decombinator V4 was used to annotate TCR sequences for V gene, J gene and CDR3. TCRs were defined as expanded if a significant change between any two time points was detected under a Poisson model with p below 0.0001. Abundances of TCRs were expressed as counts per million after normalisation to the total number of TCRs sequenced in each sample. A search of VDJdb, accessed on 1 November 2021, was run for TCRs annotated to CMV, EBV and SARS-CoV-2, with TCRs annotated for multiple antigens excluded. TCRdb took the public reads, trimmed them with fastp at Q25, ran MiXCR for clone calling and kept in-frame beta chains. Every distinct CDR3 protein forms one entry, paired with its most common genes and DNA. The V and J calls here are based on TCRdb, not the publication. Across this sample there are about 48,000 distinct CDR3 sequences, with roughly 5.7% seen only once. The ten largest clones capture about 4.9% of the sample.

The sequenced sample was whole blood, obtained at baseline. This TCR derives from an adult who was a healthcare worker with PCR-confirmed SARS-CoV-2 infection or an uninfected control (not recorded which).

This receptor has the CDR3 CASSVGQGVRYEQYF. The DNA sequence is TGTGCCAGCAGCGTAGGACAGGGGGTTCGCTACGAGCAGTACTTC. The chain employs TRBV5-8 and TRBJ2-7; TRBD1 fits 10 bases in the junction. Taken from cysteine to phenylalanine, the CDR3 has 15 residues. Here the CDR3 DNA is all that survives: 45 bases in frame from base 1. As encoded in the germline V gene, CDR1 is SGHTS while CDR2 is YDEGEE. Trimming takes 4 bases off V and 3 bases off J; junction bases not matched to a gene: 7. With all but the CDR3 taken from the reference TRBV5-8 and TRBJ2-7 genes, the full variable domain is: EAGVTQSPTHLIKTRGQQATLRCSPISGHTSVYWYQQALGLGLQFLLWYDEGEERNRGNFPPRFSGRQFPNYSSELNVNALELEDSALYLCASSVGQGVRYEQYFGPGTRLTVT.